Listed below are T cell receptor beta chains from one sample, sequenced in a study of T cell responses to AZD1222 COVID-19 vaccine. TCRdb's copy holds only in-frame clones and misses some; the assay was immunoSEQ multiplex PCR. Among about 150,000 clones listed, around nine tenths were seen once. Sample: peripheral blood, taken on day 0 of AZD1222 vaccination. The source is an adult in good health. The CDR3 runs from the conserved cysteine through the conserved F or W. A D gene is named only where the DNA matches it firmly. Clone sizes are given selectively: once, few, many, or a class where the clone is expanded.

D gene | clone size | J gene | V gene | CDR3 protein | CDR3 DNA
. | once | TRBJ1-5 | TRBV7-9 | CASSLGPGQPQHF | TGTGCCAGCAGCTTAGGCCCGGGTCAGCCCCAGCATTTT
TRBD2 | few | TRBJ2-7 | TRBV7-2 | CASSRSGSSYEQYF | TGTGCCAGCAGCCGTAGCGGGAGCTCCTACGAGCAGTACTTC
. | . | TRBJ2-2 | TRBV6-4 | CASSDEANTGELFF | TGTGCCAGCAGTGACGAAGCGAACACCGGGGAGCTGTTTTTT
. | . | TRBJ1-6 | TRBV5-1 | CASSPGPRALSSPLHF | TGCGCCAGCAGCCCGGGGCCCCGGGCTCTCAGTTCACCCCTCCACTTT
TRBD2 | . | TRBJ2-3 | TRBV11-1 | CASSSGGHTDTQYF | TGTGCCAGCAGCTCGGGGGGGCACACAGATACGCAGTATTTT
. | once | TRBJ1-5 | TRBV4-3 | CASSQDLNQPQHF | TGCGCCAGCAGCCAAGATCTGAATCAGCCCCAGCATTTT
. | . | TRBJ1-2 | TRBV19 | CASSSSIVNGYTF | TGTGCCAGTAGTTCCAGCATAGTGAATGGCTACACCTTC
. | . | TRBJ2-1 | TRBV2 | CASSERNREGEQFF | TGTGCCAGCAGTGAAAGAAACAGAGAAGGTGAGCAGTTCTTC
. | . | TRBJ2-3 | TRBV2 | CASRIVADTQYF | TGTGCCAGCAGAATAGTAGCAGATACGCAGTATTTT
TRBD1 | . | TRBJ1-1 | TRBV11-2 | CASSRTGGSANTEAFF | TGTGCCAGCAGCCGGACAGGGGGAAGTGCGAACACTGAAGCTTTCTTT
TRBD1 | . | TRBJ1-2 | TRBV5-6 | CASSLPQGANGYTF | TGTGCCAGCAGCTTGCCACAGGGGGCGAATGGCTACACCTTC
TRBD1 | . | TRBJ2-7 | TRBV6-2/TRBV6-3 | CASSYSDRGGHEQYF | TGTGCCAGCAGTTACTCAGACAGGGGGGGGCACGAGCAGTACTTC
. | . | TRBJ1-5 | TRBV6-2/TRBV6-3 | CASSPDGSSHQPQHF | TGTGCCAGCAGCCCCGATGGCAGTTCTCATCAGCCCCAGCATTTT
TRBD2 | . | TRBJ2-1 | TRBV4-3 | CASSQRGVLAGIVGDEQFF | TGCGCCAGCAGCCAGAGGGGGGTACTAGCGGGAATTGTTGGCGATGAGCAGTTCTTC
. | . | TRBJ2-5 | TRBV14 | CASSQDLGRGETQYF | TGTGCCAGCAGCCAAGATCTCGGGCGGGGAGAGACCCAGTACTTC
. | . | TRBJ1-1 | TRBV7-3 | CASSLMGGRNTEAFF | TGTGCCAGCAGCTTAATGGGGGGGCGCAACACTGAAGCTTTCTTT
TRBD1 | . | TRBJ1-2 | TRBV27 | CASSSDRAYGYTF | TGTGCCAGCAGTAGCGACAGGGCCTATGGCTACACCTTC
. | . | TRBJ1-1 | TRBV11-3 | CASSLEGETEAFF | TGTGCCAGCAGCTTAGAGGGGGAAACTGAAGCTTTCTTT
. | . | TRBJ2-1 | TRBV4-3 | CASSQELRGYNEQFF | TGCGCCAGCAGCCAAGAGTTACGGGGTTACAATGAGCAGTTCTTC
. | once | TRBJ1-3 | TRBV12-3/TRBV12-4 | CASSPGFTIYF | TGTGCCAGCAGCCCGGGGTTCACCATATATTTT
. | . | TRBJ2-3 | TRBV6-6 | CASSKRAVALTDTQYF | TGTGCCAGCAGTAAGCGGGCCGTCGCCCTAACAGATACGCAGTATTTT